This record covers a single TCR beta chain. Its target is not known. Authors' processing steps: The detection floor for productive clonotype frequency was 2.59 x 10-5. Generated by immunoSEQ multiplex PCR, the TCRdb table keeps only in-frame clones and is missing some. The D gene and trimming were derived from the DNA, and the V and J assignments and clone size from that table. Found here are roughly 38,000 clones, 75% to 85% of them singletons; the top ten hold less than 0.7%. V was clipped by 0 bases and J by 0 bases, with 8 bases between them. Looked up from germline, CDR1 is LNHNV and CDR2 is YYDKDF (reference sequence). This CDR3 has 15 residues. The data originate from a study of STAT5B mutations in CD4+ large granular lymphocyte leukemia. Study-wide findings and caveats: No patients shared main leukemic clonotypes, though roughly 23% appeared at low frequency elsewhere. 8/27 top patient clones versus 2/35 control clones were TRBV06-family. Without HLA matching, higher CD4+ than CD8+ T-LGLL clonality could reflect small sample size.

Sequenced material: CD4+ T cells from blood buffy coats. The chain joins TRBV15 to TRBJ2-5, with unresolved D. The sequence was obtained from a human donor in good health. In DNA form, the CDR3 reads TGTGCCACCAGCAGAGACAGTCCGTACCAAGAGACCCAGTACTTC. It is translated as CATSRDSPYQETQYF.